This T cell receptor beta chain originates from a study of blood T cell repertoires in COVID-19. Produced via immunoSEQ multiplex PCR; TCRdb's table is partial and in-frame only. The data contain 150,000 to 200,000 clones, around 86% of them singletons. CDR3 length equals 13 residues. V was shortened by 7 bases and J by 9 bases, with 16 bases between the two germline ends. Germline V gene sequence: CDR1 MNHNY, CDR2 SVGAGI (reference sequence). The receptor's source is a man between 18 and 29 years old with acute or convalescent COVID-19. Material for sequencing was peripheral blood. The chain couples TRBV6-6 to TRBJ2-4; D might be TRBD2 (6 bases). CDR3 residues: CASTLGGVGIQYF. In DNA, the CDR3 is TGTGCCAGCACCCTAGGAGGGGTTGGCATTCAGTACTTC.